This T cell receptor (beta chain) is drawn from a study of T cell responses to AZD1222 COVID-19 vaccine. The study's findings and limits: Unmutated variant regions reportedly attract nearly half of all spike-specific TCRs.

In germline, CDR1 is KGHDR, CDR2 SFDVKD. Trimming cost V 3 bases and J 1 base, with 17 bases left between them. The CDR3 runs 17 residues. The data were produced by immunoSEQ multiplex PCR, yet TCRdb's version contains in-frame clones alone and is incomplete. The data show more than 75,000 clones, with about nine tenths seen just once and roughly 1.7% held by the top ten. Note on this clone: Its matching antigen is unknown.

The TCR comes from an adult in good health. Material: peripheral blood, obtained on day 0 of AZD1222 vaccination. The chain carries TRBV24-1 and TRBJ1-1; D not certain. The chain's CDR3 is CATSDPRLAPRNTEAFF. The CDR3 DNA reads TGTGCCACCAGTGATCCGCGCTTAGCCCCGAGGAACACTGAAGCTTTCTTT.